The 16 T cell receptor beta chains below all came from one sample that was sequenced in a study of shared clonotypes between healthy human individuals. The method was immunoSEQ multiplex PCR; TCRdb's version includes in-frame clones alone and lacks a portion of them. The table records 2 million to 2.5 million clones, around 95% of them present only once. The sequenced sample consisted of naive CD4+ T cells sorted from blood. Sample subset: CD45RA+ positively selected. Receptors were obtained from a young man in good health.

This clone was seen once. V and J are TRBV27 and TRBJ1-3, with TRBD1 identical over 12 bases. V shed 6 bases and J 3 bases; nucleotides not matched to a gene: 3. Germline loops: CDR1 MNHEY, CDR2 SMNVEV (reference sequence). CDR3 length equals 15 residues. The CDR3, as DNA: TGTGCCAGCAGGGGGACAGGGGGCAGTGGAAACACCATATATTTT. It encodes CASRGTGGSGNTIYF.

The chain carries TRBV5-4 and TRBJ1-4; D ambiguous. The CDR3 loop spans 15 amino acids. Looked up from germline, CDR1 is SGHNT and CDR2 is YYREEE (reference sequence). The germline V and J ends were trimmed by 4 bases and 3 bases, with 13 bases remaining between them. The CDR3 reads CASSDRSGANEKLFF. DNA of the CDR3: TGTGCCAGCAGCGATCGAAGTGGGGCTAATGAAAAACTGTTTTTT.

The chain employs TRBV6-1 and TRBJ1-2; 7 bases match TRBD1. The germline CDR1 and CDR2 sequences are MNHNS and SASEGT. Unmatched junction bases numbered 3, after V lost 4 bases and J lost 7 bases. The CDR3 is 12 residues long. The CDR3 DNA reads as TGTGCCAGCAGTGCGGGGACAGTTGGCTACACCTTC. Its translation: CASSAGTVGYTF.

The J gene is TRBJ1-1, the V gene TRBV11-2; D is unresolved. The germline CDR1 and CDR2 sequences are SGHAT and FQNNGV. This CDR3 has 15 amino acids. V was trimmed by 2 bases and J by 4 bases, leaving 14 bases between them. CDR3 in DNA: TGTGCCAGCAGCTTATTTAGGAACGCTTTCACTGAAGCTTTCTTT. This translates into CASSLFRNAFTEAFF.

V and J are TRBV9 and TRBJ1-1; no reliable D call. V lost 3 bases and J lost 0, with 9 bases in between. CDR1 and CDR2 (germline): SGDLS, YYNGEE. The CDR3 length is 14 residues. Here the CDR3 DNA reads TGTGCCAGCAGCGCCGACCTGATGAACACTGAAGCTTTCTTT. Translated, it gives CASSADLMNTEAFF.

The CDR3 sequence: CASSKGQWEGQPQHF. CDR3 sequence (DNA): TGTGCCAGCAGCAAGGGACAGTGGGAAGGGCAGCCCCAGCATTTT. V is TRBV7-2 and J is TRBJ1-5; 7 bases align to TRBD1. V dropped 5 bases and J dropped 7; count of bases not matched to a gene: 11. CDR3 length: 15 amino acids. Germline loops: CDR1 SGHTA, CDR2 FQGNSA. The complete variable domain, with remaining parts taken from reference TRBV7-2 and TRBJ1-5, reads GAGVSQSPSNKVTEKGKDVELRCDPISGHTALYWYRQSLGQGLEFLIYFQGNSAPDKSGLPSDRFSAERTGGSVSTLTIQRTQQEDSAVYLCASSKGQWEGQPQHFGDGTRLSIL.

The chain couples TRBV5-1 to TRBJ1-6, with D perhaps matching TRBD1 (5 bases). Germline V CDR1 and CDR2: SGHRS, YFSETQ. V lost 4 bases and J lost 6, with 11 bases in between. The CDR3 contains 14 residues. CDR3 bases: TGCGCCAGCAGCCAGGGACCGCTTAATTCACCCCTCCACTTT. It yields the protein CASSQGPLNSPLHF.

This chain connects TRBV2 to TRBJ2-2, with 9 bases matching TRBD1. V gave up 6 bases and J gave up 6 bases; unmatched junction bases: 11. CDR1 and CDR2 from the germline V gene are SNHLY and FYNNEI. The CDR3 sequence is 16 residues long. The CDR3 loop reads CASRGGQGLRAGELFF. CDR3 bases: TGTGCCAGCAGGGGGGGACAGGGATTGAGGGCCGGGGAGCTGTTTTTT.

The chain combines TRBV28 with TRBJ2-7, with D possibly matching TRBD2 (6 bases). With 2 bases removed from V and 2 bases from J, the gap between germline ends came to 16 bases. CDR3 size: 16 residues. Germline V gene sequence: CDR1 MDHEN, CDR2 SYDVKM. CDR3 region: CASSLGSAGFTYEQYF. CDR3 bases: TGTGCCAGCAGTTTAGGGTCGGCGGGGTTTACCTACGAGCAGTACTTC.

The chain combines TRBV4-1 with TRBJ2-3, with a weak D call TRBD1 (6 bases). Between the trimmed V and J ends, which lost 1 base and 0 bases, there was a span of 11 bases. The CDR3 extends over 16 amino acids. Looked up from germline, CDR1 is MGHRA and CDR2 is YSYEKL. The chain's CDR3 is CASSQGRTDSTDTQYF. In DNA form, the CDR3 reads TGCGCCAGCAGCCAAGGGAGGACAGATAGCACAGATACGCAGTATTTT.

This clone was found once. The chain has TRBV19 and TRBJ1-4; D is uncertain. The V end lost 3 bases, the J end lost 0 bases, and 14 bases lay between the germline ends. The CDR3 consists of 17 residues. Germline V gene data show CDR1 as LNHDA and CDR2 as SQIVND (reference sequence). This CDR3 is CASSIPRKAATNEKLFF. The CDR3 DNA is TGTGCCAGTAGTATCCCGCGGAAGGCCGCAACTAATGAAAAACTGTTTTTT. The variable domain in full, with the rest retrieved from reference TRBV19 and TRBJ1-4, is DGGITQSPKYLFRKEGQNVTLSCEQNLNHDAMYWYRQDPGQGLRLIYYSQIVNDFQKGDIAEGYSVSREKKESFPLTVTSAQKNPTAFYLCASSIPRKAATNEKLFFGSGTQLSVL.

This chain uses TRBV6-1 with TRBJ1-2, with 9 bases that match TRBD1. The CDR3 runs to 15 residues. Looked up from germline, CDR1 is MNHNS and CDR2 is SASEGT. V shed 0 bases, J shed 5 bases, and the junction held 4 bases outside the gene matches. Here the CDR3 reads CASSEALQGAYGYTF. The CDR3 DNA is TGTGCCAGCAGTGAAGCGCTACAGGGGGCTTATGGCTACACCTTC.

The V gene is TRBV28, the J gene TRBJ1-2; no reliable D call. This CDR3 region has 12 residues. Germline assignment: CDR1 MDHEN and CDR2 SYDVKM. V was cut by 10 bases and J by 2 bases, with 11 bases left in between. The CDR3 sequence: CATGPGNYGYTF. The CDR3 DNA reads TGTGCCACCGGGCCCGGGAACTATGGCTACACCTTC.

The chain recombines TRBV7-9 with TRBJ2-7, with 9 bases that match TRBD1. CDR1 SEHNR and CDR2 FQNEAQ come from the germline V gene (reference sequence). J was trimmed by 4 bases and V by 6 bases; bases with no gene match: 10. This CDR3 is 15 amino acids long. CDR3 sequence: CASSSDRGASYEQYF. Written as DNA, the CDR3 is TGTGCCAGCAGTTCCGACAGGGGGGCGTCGTACGAGCAGTACTTC.

The V and J genes are TRBV28 and TRBJ1-3; D unclear. Trimming stripped 6 bases from V and 4 bases from J, with 13 bases between. Germline loops: CDR1 MDHEN, CDR2 SYDVKM. CDR3 length: 14 amino acids. CDR3 nucleotide sequence: TGTGCCAGCAGGGATTGGGAGGGAGGAAACACCATATATTTT. Encoded protein: CASRDWEGGNTIYF.

The gene calls are TRBV6-1 and TRBJ2-7; maybe TRBD1 (5 bases). The V gene lost 8 bases and the J gene lost 2 bases, with 10 bases spanning the gap. The germline V gene encodes CDR1 MNHNS and CDR2 SASEGT. This CDR3 spans 12 amino acids. Written as DNA, the CDR3 is TGTGCCAGCGACAGATCTACCTACGAGCAGTACTTC. It encodes CASDRSTYEQYF.